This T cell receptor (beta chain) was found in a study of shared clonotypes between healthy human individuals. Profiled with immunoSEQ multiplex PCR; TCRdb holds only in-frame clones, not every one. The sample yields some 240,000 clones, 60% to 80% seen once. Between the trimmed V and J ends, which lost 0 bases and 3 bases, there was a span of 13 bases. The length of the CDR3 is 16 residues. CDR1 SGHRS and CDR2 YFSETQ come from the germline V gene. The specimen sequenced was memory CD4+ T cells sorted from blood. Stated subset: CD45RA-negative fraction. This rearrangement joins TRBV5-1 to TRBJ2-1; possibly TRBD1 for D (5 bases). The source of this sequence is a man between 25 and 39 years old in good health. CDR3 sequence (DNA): TGCGCCAGCAGCTTGGATTCAGGGCTCAGCTACAATGAGCAGTTCTTC. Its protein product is CASSLDSGLSYNEQFF. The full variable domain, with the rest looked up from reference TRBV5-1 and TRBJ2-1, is KAGVTQTPRYLIKTRGQQVTLSCSPISGHRSVSWYQQTPGQGLQFLFEYFSETQRNKGNFPGRFSGRQFSNSRSEMNVSTLELGDSALYLCASSLDSGLSYNEQFFGPGTRLTVL.